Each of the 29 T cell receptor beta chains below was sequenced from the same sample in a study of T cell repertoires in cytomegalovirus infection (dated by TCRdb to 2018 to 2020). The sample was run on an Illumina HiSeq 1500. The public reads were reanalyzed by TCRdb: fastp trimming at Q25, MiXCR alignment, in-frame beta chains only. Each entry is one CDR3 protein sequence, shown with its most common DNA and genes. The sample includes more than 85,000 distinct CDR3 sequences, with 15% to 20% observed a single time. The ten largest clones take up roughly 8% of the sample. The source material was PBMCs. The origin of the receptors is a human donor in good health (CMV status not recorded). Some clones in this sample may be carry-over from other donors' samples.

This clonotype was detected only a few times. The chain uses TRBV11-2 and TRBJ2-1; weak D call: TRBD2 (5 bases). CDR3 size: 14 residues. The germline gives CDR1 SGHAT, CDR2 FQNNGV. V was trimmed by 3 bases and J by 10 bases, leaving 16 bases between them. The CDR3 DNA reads TGTGCCAGCAGCTTCGCCATATCCGAGGGAGAGCAGTTCTTC. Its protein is CASSFAISEGEQFF.

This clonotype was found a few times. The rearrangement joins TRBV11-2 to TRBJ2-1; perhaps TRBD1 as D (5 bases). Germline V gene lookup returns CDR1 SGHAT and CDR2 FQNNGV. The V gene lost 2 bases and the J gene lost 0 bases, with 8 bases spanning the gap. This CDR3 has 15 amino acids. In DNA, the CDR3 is TGTGCCAGCAGCTTAATAAGGGGCTCCTACAATGAGCAGTTCTTC. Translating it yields CASSLIRGSYNEQFF.

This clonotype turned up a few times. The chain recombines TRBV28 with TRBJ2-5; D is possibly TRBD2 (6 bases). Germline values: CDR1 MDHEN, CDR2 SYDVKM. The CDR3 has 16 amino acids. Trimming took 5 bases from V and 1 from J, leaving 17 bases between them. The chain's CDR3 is CASSHGGDGPQETQYF. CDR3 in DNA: TGTGCCAGCAGTCATGGAGGGGATGGGCCCCAAGAGACCCAGTACTTC.

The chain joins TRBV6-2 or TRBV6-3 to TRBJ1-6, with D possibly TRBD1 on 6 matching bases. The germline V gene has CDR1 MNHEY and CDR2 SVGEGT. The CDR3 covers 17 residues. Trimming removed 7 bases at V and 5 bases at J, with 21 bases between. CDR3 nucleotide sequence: TGTGCCAGCACCTCCTTGTGGGGGCGCGGGAATAATTCACCCCTCCACTTT. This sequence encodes CASTSLWGRGNNSPLHF.

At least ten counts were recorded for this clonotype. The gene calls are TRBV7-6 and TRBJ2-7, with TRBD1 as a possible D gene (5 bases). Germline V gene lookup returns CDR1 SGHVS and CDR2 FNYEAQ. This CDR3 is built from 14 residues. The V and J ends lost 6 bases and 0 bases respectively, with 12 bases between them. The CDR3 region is CASSLQESSYEQYF. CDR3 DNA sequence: TGTGCCAGCAGTCTACAGGAAAGCTCCTACGAGCAGTACTTC.

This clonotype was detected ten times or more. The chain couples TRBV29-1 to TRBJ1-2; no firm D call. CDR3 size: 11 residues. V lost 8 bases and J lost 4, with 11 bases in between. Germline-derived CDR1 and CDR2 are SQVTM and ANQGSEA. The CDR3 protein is CSHGPGYGYTF. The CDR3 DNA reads TGCAGCCATGGCCCCGGCTATGGCTACACCTTC.

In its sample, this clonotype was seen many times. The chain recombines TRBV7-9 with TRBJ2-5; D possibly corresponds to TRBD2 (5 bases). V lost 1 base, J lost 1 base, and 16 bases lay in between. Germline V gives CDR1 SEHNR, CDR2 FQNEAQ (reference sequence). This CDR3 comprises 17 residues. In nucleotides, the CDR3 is TGTGCCAGCAGCTTAGACCCCCGGGAAGCTCCCCAAGAGACCCAGTACTTC. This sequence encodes CASSLDPREAPQETQYF.

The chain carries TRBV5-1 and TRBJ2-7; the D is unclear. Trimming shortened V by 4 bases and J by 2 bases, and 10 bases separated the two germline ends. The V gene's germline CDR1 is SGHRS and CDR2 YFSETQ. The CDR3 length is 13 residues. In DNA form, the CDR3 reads TGCGCCAGCAGCAATGGGGAAACCTACGAGCAGTACTTC. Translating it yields CASSNGETYEQYF. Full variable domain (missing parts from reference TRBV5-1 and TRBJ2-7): KAGVTQTPRYLIKTRGQQVTLSCSPISGHRSVSWYQQTPGQGLQFLFEYFSETQRNKGNFPGRFSGRQFSNSRSEMNVSTLELGDSALYLCASSNGETYEQYFGPGTRLTVT.

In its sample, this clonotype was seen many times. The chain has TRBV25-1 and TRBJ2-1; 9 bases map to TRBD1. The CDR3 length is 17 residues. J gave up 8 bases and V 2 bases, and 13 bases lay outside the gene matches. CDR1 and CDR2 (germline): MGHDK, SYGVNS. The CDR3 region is CASSEGTGKDGRDEQFF. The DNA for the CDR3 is TGTGCCAGCAGTGAAGGGACAGGGAAGGACGGTAGGGATGAGCAGTTCTTC.

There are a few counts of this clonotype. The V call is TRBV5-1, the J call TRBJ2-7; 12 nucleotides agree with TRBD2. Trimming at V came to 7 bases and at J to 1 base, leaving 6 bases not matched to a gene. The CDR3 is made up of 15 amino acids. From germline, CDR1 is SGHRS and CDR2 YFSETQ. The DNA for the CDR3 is TGCGCCAGCTCCACTAGCGGGGGGCTTTCCTACGAGCAGTACTTC. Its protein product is CASSTSGGLSYEQYF.

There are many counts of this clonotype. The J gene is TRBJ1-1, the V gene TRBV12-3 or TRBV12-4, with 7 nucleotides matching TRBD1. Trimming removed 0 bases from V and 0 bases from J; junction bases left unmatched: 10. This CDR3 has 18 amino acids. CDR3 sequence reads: CASSLAHRGEGLNTEAFF. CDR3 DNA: TGTGCCAGCAGTTTAGCCCACAGGGGCGAGGGGTTGAACACTGAAGCTTTCTTT.

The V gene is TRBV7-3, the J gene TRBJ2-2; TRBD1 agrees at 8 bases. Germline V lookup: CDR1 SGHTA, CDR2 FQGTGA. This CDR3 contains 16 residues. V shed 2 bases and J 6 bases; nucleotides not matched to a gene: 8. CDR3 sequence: CASSLSRGPYAGELFF. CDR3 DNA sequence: TGTGCCAGCAGCTTATCCAGGGGGCCTTATGCCGGGGAGCTGTTTTTT.

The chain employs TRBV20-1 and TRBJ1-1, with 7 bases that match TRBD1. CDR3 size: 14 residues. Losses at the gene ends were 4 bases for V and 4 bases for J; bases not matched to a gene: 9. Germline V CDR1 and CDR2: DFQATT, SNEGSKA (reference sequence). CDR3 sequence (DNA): TGCAGTGCTACACGGAACAGGGGCGGCACTGAAGCTTTCTTT. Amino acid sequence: CSATRNRGGTEAFF.

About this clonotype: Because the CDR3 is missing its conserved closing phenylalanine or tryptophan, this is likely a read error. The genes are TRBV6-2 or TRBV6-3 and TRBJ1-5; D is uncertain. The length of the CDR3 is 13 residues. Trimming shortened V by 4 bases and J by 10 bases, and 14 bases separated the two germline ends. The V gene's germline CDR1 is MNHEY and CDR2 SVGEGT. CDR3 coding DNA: TGTGCCAGCAGTTGGCCCGGAGCACAACCCCAGCATTAT. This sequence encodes CASSWPGAQPQHY.

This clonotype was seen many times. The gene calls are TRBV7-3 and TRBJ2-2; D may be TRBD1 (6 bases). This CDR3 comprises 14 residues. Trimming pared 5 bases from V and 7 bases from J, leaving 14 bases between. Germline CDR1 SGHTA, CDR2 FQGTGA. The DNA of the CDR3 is TGTGCCAGCAGCCCACAGGGATTCGGCGGGGAGCTGTTTTTT. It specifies CASSPQGFGGELFF.

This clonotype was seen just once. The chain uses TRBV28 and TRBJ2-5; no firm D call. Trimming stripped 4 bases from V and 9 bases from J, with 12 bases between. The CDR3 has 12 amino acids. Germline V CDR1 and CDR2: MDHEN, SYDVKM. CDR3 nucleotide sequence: TGTGCCAGCAGTTCGGCCTTCGGGTCCCAGTACTTC. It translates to CASSSAFGSQYF. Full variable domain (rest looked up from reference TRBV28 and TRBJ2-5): DVKVTQSSRYLVKRTGEKVFLECVQDMDHENMFWYRQDPGLGLRLIYFSYDVKMKEKGDIPEGYSVSREKKERFSLILESASTNQTSMYLCASSSAFGSQYFGPGTRLLVL.

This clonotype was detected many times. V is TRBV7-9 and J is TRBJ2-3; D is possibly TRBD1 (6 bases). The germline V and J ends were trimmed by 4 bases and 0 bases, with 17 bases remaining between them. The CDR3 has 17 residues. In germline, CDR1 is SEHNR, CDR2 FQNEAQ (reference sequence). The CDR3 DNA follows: TGTGCCAGCAGCTCGTACACAACGGACAGTAGCACAGATACGCAGTATTTT. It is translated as CASSSYTTDSSTDTQYF.

The CDR3 sequence is CASSLREEPDTEAFF. In DNA, the CDR3 is TGTGCCAGCAGCCTGCGGGAGGAGCCAGACACTGAAGCTTTCTTT. This chain joins TRBV14 and TRBJ1-1; unclear D gene. This CDR3 is 15 amino acids long. Per germline, CDR1 SGHDN and CDR2 FVKESK. V gave up 4 bases and J gave up 3 bases, with 15 bases separating them. Based on the CDR3 plus reference TRBV14 and TRBJ1-1, the full variable domain is EAGVTQFPSHSVIEKGQTVTLRCDPISGHDNLYWYRRVMGKEIKFLLHFVKESKQDESGMPNNRFLAERTGGTYSTLKVQPAELEDSGVYFCASSLREEPDTEAFFGQGTRLTVV.

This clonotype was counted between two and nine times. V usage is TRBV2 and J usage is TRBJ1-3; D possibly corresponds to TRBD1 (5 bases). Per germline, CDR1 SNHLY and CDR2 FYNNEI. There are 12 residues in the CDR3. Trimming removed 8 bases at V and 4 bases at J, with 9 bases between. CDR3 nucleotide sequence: TGTGCCAGCGGCAGGGAGGGAAACACCATATATTTT. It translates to CASGREGNTIYF.

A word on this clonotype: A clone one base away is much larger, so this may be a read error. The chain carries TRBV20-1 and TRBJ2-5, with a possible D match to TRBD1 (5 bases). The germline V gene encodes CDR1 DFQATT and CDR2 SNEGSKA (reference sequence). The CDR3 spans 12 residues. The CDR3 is CSARTNQETRYF. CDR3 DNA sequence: TGCAGTGCCCGGACAAACCAAGAGACCCGGTACTTC.

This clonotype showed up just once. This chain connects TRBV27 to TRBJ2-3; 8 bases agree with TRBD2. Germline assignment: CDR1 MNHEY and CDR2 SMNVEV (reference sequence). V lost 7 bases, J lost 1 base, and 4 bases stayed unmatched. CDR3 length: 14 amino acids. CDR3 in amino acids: CASTATSGTDTQYF. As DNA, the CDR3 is TGTGCCAGCACCGCGACTAGCGGCACAGATACGCAGTATTTT.

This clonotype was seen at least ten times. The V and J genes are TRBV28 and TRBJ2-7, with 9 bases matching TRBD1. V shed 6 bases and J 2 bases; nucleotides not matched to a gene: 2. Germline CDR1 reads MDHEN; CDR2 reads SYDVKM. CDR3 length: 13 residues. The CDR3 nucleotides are TGTGCCAGCAGAACAGGGGGCCCCTACGAGCAGTACTTC. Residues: CASRTGGPYEQYF.

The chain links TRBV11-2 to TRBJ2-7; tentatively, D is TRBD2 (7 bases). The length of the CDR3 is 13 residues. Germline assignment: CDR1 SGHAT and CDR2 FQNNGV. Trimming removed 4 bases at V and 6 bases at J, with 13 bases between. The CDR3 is CASSYRGAGEQYF. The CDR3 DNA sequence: TGTGCCAGCAGCTATCGGGGGGCCGGCGAGCAGTACTTC.

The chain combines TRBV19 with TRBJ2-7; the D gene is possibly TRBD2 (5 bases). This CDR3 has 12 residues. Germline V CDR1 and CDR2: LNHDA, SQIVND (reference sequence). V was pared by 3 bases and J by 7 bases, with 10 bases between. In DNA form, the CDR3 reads TGTGCCAGTAGTATCCCCCGCGGGGAGCAGTACTTC. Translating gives CASSIPRGEQYF.

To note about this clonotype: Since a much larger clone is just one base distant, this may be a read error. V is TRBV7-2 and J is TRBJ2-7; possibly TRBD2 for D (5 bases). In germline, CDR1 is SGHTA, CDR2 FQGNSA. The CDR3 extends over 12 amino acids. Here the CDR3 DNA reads TGTGCCTGCAGCTCAAGCGGCTACGAGCAGTACTTC. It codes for CACSSSGYEQYF.

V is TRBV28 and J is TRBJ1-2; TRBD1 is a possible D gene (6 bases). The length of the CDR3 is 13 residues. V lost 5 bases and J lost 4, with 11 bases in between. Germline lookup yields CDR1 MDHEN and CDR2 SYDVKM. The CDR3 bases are TGTGCCAGCAGTCCCCAGGACAGCTATGGCTACACCTTC. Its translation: CASSPQDSYGYTF.

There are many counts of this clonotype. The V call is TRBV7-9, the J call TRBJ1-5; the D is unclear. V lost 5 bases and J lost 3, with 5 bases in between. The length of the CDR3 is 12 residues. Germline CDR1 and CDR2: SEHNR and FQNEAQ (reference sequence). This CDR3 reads CASSPTNQPQHF. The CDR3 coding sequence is TGTGCCAGCAGCCCGACCAATCAGCCCCAGCATTTT. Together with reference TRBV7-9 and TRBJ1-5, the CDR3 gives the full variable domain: DTGVSQNPRHKITKRGQNVTFRCDPISEHNRLYWYRQTLGQGPEFLTYFQNEAQLEKSRLLSDRFSAERPKGSFSTLEIQRTEQGDSAMYLCASSPTNQPQHFGDGTRLSIL.

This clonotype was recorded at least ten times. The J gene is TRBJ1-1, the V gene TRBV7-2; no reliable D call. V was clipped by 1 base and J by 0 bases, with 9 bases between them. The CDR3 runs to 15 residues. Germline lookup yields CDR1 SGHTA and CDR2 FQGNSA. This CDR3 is CASSLVGSLNTEAFF. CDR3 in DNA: TGTGCCAGCAGCTTAGTGGGCAGTTTGAACACTGAAGCTTTCTTT.

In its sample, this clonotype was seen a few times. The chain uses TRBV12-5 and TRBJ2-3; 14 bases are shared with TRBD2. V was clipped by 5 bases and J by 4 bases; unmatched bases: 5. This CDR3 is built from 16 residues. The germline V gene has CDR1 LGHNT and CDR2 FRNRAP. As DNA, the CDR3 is TGTGCTAGTGGTCTCGGGACTAGCGGGGGTGCAGATACGCAGTATTTT. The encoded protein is CASGLGTSGGADTQYF. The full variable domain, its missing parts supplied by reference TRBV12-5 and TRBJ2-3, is DARVTQTPRHKVTEMGQEVTMRCQPILGHNTVFWYRQTMMQGLELLAYFRNRAPLDDSGMPKDRFSAEMPDATLATLKIQPSEPRDSAVYFCASGLGTSGGADTQYFGPGTRLTVL.